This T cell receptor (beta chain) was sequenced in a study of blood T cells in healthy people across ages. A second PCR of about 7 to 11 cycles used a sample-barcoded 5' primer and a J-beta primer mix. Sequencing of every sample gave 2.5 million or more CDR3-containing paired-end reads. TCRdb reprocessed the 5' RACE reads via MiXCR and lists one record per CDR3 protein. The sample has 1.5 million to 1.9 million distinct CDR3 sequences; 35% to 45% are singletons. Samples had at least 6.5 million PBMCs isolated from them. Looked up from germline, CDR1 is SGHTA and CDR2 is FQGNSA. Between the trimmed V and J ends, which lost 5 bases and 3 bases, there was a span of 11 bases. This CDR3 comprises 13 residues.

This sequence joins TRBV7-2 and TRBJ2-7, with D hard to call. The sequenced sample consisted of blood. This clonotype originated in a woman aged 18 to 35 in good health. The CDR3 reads CASSMDGGYEQYF. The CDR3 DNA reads TGTGCCAGCAGCATGGACGGCGGCTACGAGCAGTACTTC.